A single T cell receptor (beta chain) is shown here with its context. Treatment meaning: some 20 received Ad26.COV2.S at low or high dose, single or two shots; a few received placebo; per-sample allocation not given. The samples date from day 63 after the first vaccine or placebo injection. This sample was taken from a study of Ad26.COV2.S vaccination and SARS-CoV-2 variants. As for the study in general: Into the muscle, Ad26.COV2.S was dosed once or twice, 56 days apart.

Libraries were prepared by immunoSEQ multiplex PCR; TCRdb keeps only in-frame clonotypes and omits some of them. The sample holds 320,000 or so clones, roughly nine tenths seen once. This TCR was sampled from a person between 18 and 65 years old who received the Ad26.COV2.S COVID-19 vaccine or a placebo. Material: peripheral blood, obtained in a trial of Ad26.COV2.S vaccine versus placebo.

The CDR3 DNA sequence: TGTGCCAGCAGCTTACGGGGGGGCACTGAAGCTTTCTTT. This translates into CASSLRGGTEAFF. The chain carries TRBV11-3 and TRBJ1-1, with D possibly TRBD1 on 5 matching bases. CDR3 length: 13 amino acids. With 2 bases removed from V and 4 bases from J, the gap between germline ends came to 8 bases. CDR1 is SGHNT, CDR2 YENEEA, per germline.